A single T cell receptor (beta chain) is shown here with its context. The germline V gene encodes CDR1 SGHAT and CDR2 FQNNGV. This CDR3 has 18 amino acids. V lost 1 base to trimming and J lost 0 bases, with 16 bases between them. Per the study methods: Researchers report that nucleated cell counts were estimated from reference gene primer amplification. The method was immunoSEQ multiplex PCR; TCRdb's version includes in-frame clones alone and lacks a portion of them. V and J calls and clone size are those listed in that table; D and trimming were worked out from the DNA. The table has 450,000 to 500,000 clones, 70% to 90% seen once. The data stem from a study of blood T cell repertoires in COVID-19. Overall study context: Sites in the United States, Italy and Spain provided acute and convalescent COVID-19 samples.

Sequenced input: peripheral blood. This sequence originates from a human donor in a cohort sampled during active COVID-19. This chain connects TRBV11-2 to TRBJ1-3; D might be TRBD1 (6 bases). The chain's CDR3 is CASSLVQGKGGSGNTIYF. The CDR3 coding sequence is TGTGCCAGCAGCTTAGTCCAAGGGAAAGGGGGCTCTGGAAACACCATATATTTT.